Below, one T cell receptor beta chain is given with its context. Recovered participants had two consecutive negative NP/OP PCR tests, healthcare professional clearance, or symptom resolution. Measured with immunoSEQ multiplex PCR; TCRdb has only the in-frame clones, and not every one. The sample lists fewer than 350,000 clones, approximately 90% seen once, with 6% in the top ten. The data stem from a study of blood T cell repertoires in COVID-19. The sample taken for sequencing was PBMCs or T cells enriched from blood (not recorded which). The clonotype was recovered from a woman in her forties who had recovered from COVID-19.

The CDR3 region has the DNA TGCGCCAGCAGCCGGGGACAGCTGACCGGGGAGCTGTTTTTT. Translating gives CASSRGQLTGELFF. This chain links TRBV5-1 with TRBJ2-2; 7 bases fit TRBD1. V lost 4 bases, J lost 5 bases, and 5 bases stayed unmatched. This CDR3 is built from 14 residues. Germline CDR1 reads SGHRS; CDR2 reads YFSETQ.